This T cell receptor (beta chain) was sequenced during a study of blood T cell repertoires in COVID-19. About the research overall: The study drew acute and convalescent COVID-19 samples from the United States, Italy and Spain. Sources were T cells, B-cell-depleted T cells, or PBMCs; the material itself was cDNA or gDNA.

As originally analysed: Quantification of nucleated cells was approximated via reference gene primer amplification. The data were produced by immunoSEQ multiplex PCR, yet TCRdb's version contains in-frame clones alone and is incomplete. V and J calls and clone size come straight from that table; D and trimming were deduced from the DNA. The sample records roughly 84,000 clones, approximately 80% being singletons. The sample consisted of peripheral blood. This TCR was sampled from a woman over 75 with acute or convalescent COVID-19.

In DNA, the CDR3 is TGCGCCAGCAGTGAGTCGTTCAGGACAGGGGCCTACGAGCAGTACTTC. It is translated as CASSESFRTGAYEQYF. The V and J genes are TRBV10-1 and TRBJ2-7; 9 bases map to TRBD1. This CDR3 has 16 amino acids. Germline-derived CDR1 and CDR2 are WNHNN and SYGVQD (reference sequence). Losses at the gene ends were 0 bases for V and 2 bases for J; bases not matched to a gene: 5.